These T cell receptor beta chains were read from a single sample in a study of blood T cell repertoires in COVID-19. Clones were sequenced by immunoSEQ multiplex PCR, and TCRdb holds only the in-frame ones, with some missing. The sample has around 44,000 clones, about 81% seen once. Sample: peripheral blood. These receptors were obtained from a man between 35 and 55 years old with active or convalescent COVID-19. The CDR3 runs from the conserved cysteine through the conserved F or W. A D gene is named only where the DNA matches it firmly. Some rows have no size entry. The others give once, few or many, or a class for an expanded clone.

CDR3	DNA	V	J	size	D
CASSADRGILSNQPQHF	TGTGCCAGCTCAGCCGACAGGGGGATATTAAGCAATCAGCCCCAGCATTTT	TRBV18	TRBJ1-5	.	TRBD1
CASSVSGALGELFF	TGTGCCAGCAGCGTCTCAGGGGCTCTCGGGGAGCTGTTTTTT	TRBV9	TRBJ2-2	.	.
CASSPRQGGDTGELFF	TGCGCCAGCAGCCCCCGGCAGGGTGGCGACACCGGGGAGCTGTTTTTT	TRBV5-1	TRBJ2-2	few	.
CASRGTYSGNTIYF	TGTGCCAGCAGAGGGACTTACTCTGGAAACACCATATATTTT	TRBV6-5	TRBJ1-3	.	.
CASSHQRIYNEQFF	TGTGCCAGCAGCCATCAGCGGATTTACAATGAGCAGTTCTTC	TRBV3-1/TRBV3-2	TRBJ2-1	.	.
CASSPGGQGVYEQYF	TGTGCCAGCTCACCAGGGGGACAGGGCGTTTACGAGCAGTACTTC	TRBV18	TRBJ2-7	.	TRBD1
CASRKVPGENTEAFF	TGTGCCAGCAGGAAAGTTCCAGGGGAAAACACTGAAGCTTTCTTT	TRBV7-3	TRBJ1-1	few	.
CASSAERDRGKTQYF	TGTGCCAGCAGCGCCGAACGGGACAGGGGAAAGACCCAGTACTTC	TRBV7-9	TRBJ2-5	.	TRBD1
CASSQDRGEKMVYGYTF	TGCGCCAGCAGCCAGGACAGGGGAGAGAAGATGGTGTATGGCTACACCTTC	TRBV5-1	TRBJ1-2	once	TRBD1
CASILQPAGANVLTF	TGTGCCAGCATCCTACAGCCGGCCGGGGCCAACGTCCTGACTTTC	TRBV6-6	TRBJ2-6	once	.
CASSLEGAEAFF	TGTGCCAGCAGCCTAGAAGGGGCTGAAGCTTTCTTT	TRBV3-1/TRBV3-2	TRBJ1-1	.	.
CASSATGGSGQPQHF	TGTGCCAGCAGCGCTACAGGGGGCTCGGGTCAGCCCCAGCATTTT	TRBV6-5	TRBJ1-5	.	TRBD1
CASSHIALDTYEQYF	TGTGCCAGCAGCCACATTGCACTAGACACCTACGAGCAGTACTTC	TRBV27	TRBJ2-7	.	.
CAIAGVMNTEAFF	TGTGCCATTGCTGGAGTCATGAACACTGAAGCTTTCTTT	TRBV10-3	TRBJ1-1	.	.
CASSPQRQGGYNEQFF	TGTGCCAGCTCACCCCAACGACAGGGTGGGTACAATGAGCAGTTCTTC	TRBV18	TRBJ2-1	.	TRBD1
CASSLTGNYGYTF	TGTGCCAGCAGTTTAACGGGGAACTATGGCTACACCTTC	TRBV27	TRBJ1-2	.	.
CASSLIGDSTDTQYF	TGTGCCAGCAGCCTGATAGGGGATTCCACAGATACGCAGTATTTT	TRBV7-3	TRBJ2-3	.	.
CASSVVQGGPSEQFF	TGTGCCAGCAGCGTAGTCCAGGGAGGTCCGAGTGAGCAGTTCTTC	TRBV9	TRBJ2-1	.	.
CASNPQGNQPQHF	TGTGCCAGCAACCCACAGGGTAATCAGCCCCAGCATTTT	TRBV6-5	TRBJ1-5	.	.
CASSLGDTRNTEAFF	TGTGCCAGCAGCTTGGGGGACACCCGGAACACTGAAGCTTTCTTT	TRBV5-8	TRBJ1-1	once	.
CASSPAGGTRQETQYF	TGTGCCAGCAGCCCAGCAGGGGGGACCCGACAAGAGACCCAGTACTTC	TRBV5-5	TRBJ2-5	.	.
CASSQDPNSGGSSYNEQFF	TGCGCCAGCAGCCAAGATCCCAATAGCGGGGGGTCCTCCTACAATGAGCAGTTCTTC	TRBV4-1	TRBJ2-1	once	TRBD2
CASSNKPPSAGETQYF	TGTGCCAGCTCGAACAAACCCCCTAGCGCCGGAGAGACCCAGTACTTC	TRBV18	TRBJ2-5	.	.
CASSPQDGTGATGNTIYF	TGTGCCAGCAGCCCTCAGGATGGGACAGGGGCAACTGGAAACACCATATATTTT	TRBV9	TRBJ1-3	.	TRBD1
CASSGQARGNTEAFF	TGCGCCAGCAGTGGACAGGCGAGGGGGAACACTGAAGCTTTCTTT	TRBV10-1	TRBJ1-1	.	.
CASSADRYTQYF	TGCGCCAGCAGTGCTGATAGATATACGCAGTATTTT	TRBV10-1	TRBJ2-3	.	.
CASSVAIRDTQYF	TGTGCCAGCAGCGTAGCTATTAGAGATACGCAGTATTTT	TRBV9	TRBJ2-3	.	.
CASSAQGMGTEAFF	TGTGCCAGCAGCGCCCAGGGGATGGGCACTGAAGCTTTCTTT	TRBV11-2	TRBJ1-1	.	.
CASSLKAGGVETDTQYF	TGTGCCAGCAGCTTGAAAGCCGGAGGCGTGGAGACAGATACGCAGTATTTT	TRBV7-2	TRBJ2-3	.	.
CSVEDKEGGLTEAFF	TGCAGCGTTGAAGATAAGGAAGGGGGCTTGACTGAAGCTTTCTTT	TRBV29-1	TRBJ1-1	once	TRBD1
CASSARGLGVADTQYF	TGTGCCAGCAGCGCCCGGGGACTGGGGGTGGCGGATACGCAGTATTTT	TRBV9	TRBJ2-3	.	.
CASSTLQGRPEAFF	TGTGCCAGCAGTACACTGCAGGGGCGGCCTGAAGCTTTCTTT	TRBV28	TRBJ1-1	.	.
CAWSETGIGYTF	TGTGCCTGGAGTGAGACAGGGATTGGCTACACCTTC	TRBV30	TRBJ1-2	many	TRBD1
CASSSGQGSLNTIYF	TGTGCCAGCAGCTCCGGACAGGGATCCTTGAACACCATATATTTT	TRBV11-3	TRBJ1-3	.	TRBD1
CAISTSVGLGGGYTF	TGTGCCATCAGTACCAGCGTGGGACTAGGCGGTGGCTACACCTTC	TRBV10-3	TRBJ1-2	.	.
CASSQARNTEAFF	TGTGCCAGCAGCCAAGCCCGTAACACTGAAGCTTTCTTT	TRBV3-1/TRBV3-2	TRBJ1-1	few	.
CASWRHLSNQPQHF	TGTGCCAGCTGGAGGCACCTTAGCAATCAGCCCCAGCATTTT	TRBV6-7	TRBJ1-5	once	.
CASSMAVNYGYTF	TGTGCCAGTAGTATGGCGGTAAACTATGGCTACACCTTC	TRBV19	TRBJ1-2	.	.
CASRRTGAYEQYF	TGTGCCAGCAGAAGGACTGGGGCCTACGAGCAGTACTTC	TRBV11-2	TRBJ2-7	.	.
CASTMGVGAGGAYNEQFF	TGTGCCAGTACCATGGGAGTGGGAGCGGGAGGTGCCTACAATGAGCAGTTCTTC	TRBV19	TRBJ2-1	once	TRBD2
CASSPQRTGGHEQYF	TGTGCCAGCAGCCCCCAGCGGACAGGGGGCCACGAGCAGTACTTC	TRBV11-2	TRBJ2-7	.	TRBD1
CAISEGVRTAYEQYF	TGTGCCATCAGTGAAGGGGTCAGGACGGCCTACGAGCAGTACTTC	TRBV10-3	TRBJ2-7	.	.
CASSVGGGTGETQYF	TGTGCCAGCAGCGTAGGCGGCGGGACGGGAGAGACCCAGTACTTC	TRBV9	TRBJ2-5	.	.
CATSDSGTSGYQETQYF	TGTGCCACCAGTGATTCCGGGACTAGCGGTTACCAAGAGACCCAGTACTTC	TRBV24-1	TRBJ2-5	few	TRBD2
CASSSDRWTQFF	TGTGCCAGCAGCTCAGATCGGTGGACACAGTTCTTC	TRBV11-2	TRBJ2-1	few	.
CASSQGTGTGNTIYF	TGTGCCAGCAGCCAAGGGACAGGGACTGGAAACACCATATATTTT	TRBV3-1/TRBV3-2	TRBJ1-3	.	TRBD1
CASSMAVDTEAFF	TGTGCCAGTAGTATGGCGGTGGACACTGAAGCTTTCTTT	TRBV19	TRBJ1-1	.	.
CASRAGTGSNQPQHF	TGTGCCAGCAGAGCCGGGACAGGGAGCAATCAGCCCCAGCATTTT	TRBV27	TRBJ1-5	.	TRBD1
CASSPDSAGYGYTF	TGTGCCAGCAGCCCGGACAGCGCCGGCTATGGCTACACCTTC	TRBV5-4	TRBJ1-2	.	.
CASSPRTGMNTEAFF	TGTGCCAGCAGTCCCCGGACAGGGATGAACACTGAAGCTTTCTTT	TRBV6-5	TRBJ1-1	.	TRBD1
CGGFSDRTYEQYF	TGCGGCGGGTTTTCGGACAGAACTTACGAGCAGTACTTC	TRBV29-1	TRBJ2-7	.	.
CASRPPGTALSYEQYF	TGTGCCAGCAGGCCGCCCGGGACAGCCCTATCCTACGAGCAGTACTTC	TRBV7-9	TRBJ2-7	few	TRBD1
CASSLLGGYNEQFF	TGTGCCAGCAGCCTATTGGGGGGGTACAATGAGCAGTTCTTC	TRBV5-5	TRBJ2-1	.	TRBD2
CASSPREGRGVYEQYF	TGTGCCAGCAGCCCCCGGGAGGGGCGGGGAGTCTACGAGCAGTACTTC	TRBV7-9	TRBJ2-7	few	TRBD2
CASSLGTGGSEQYF	TGTGCCAGCAGCTTAGGGACAGGGGGCAGCGAGCAGTACTTC	TRBV7-2	TRBJ2-7	.	TRBD1